The sequence of this T cell receptor (beta chain) was determined in a study of neoadjuvant anti-PD-1 for oral cavity cancer. Study context: Most patients had three to four biweekly doses of 3 mg/kg nivolumab before resection.

This CDR3 region has 14 residues. The germline V gene has CDR1 SGDLS and CDR2 YYNGEE. The V end was cut by 2 bases, the J end by 3 bases, with 9 bases between. This clone was seen a single time. PBMC libraries mostly used about 490 ng of input genomic DNA, with six replicates per sample. Using immunoSEQ multiplex PCR, the repertoire was profiled, and TCRdb retains in-frame clones only, with some absent. The table has roughly 14,000 clones, around 75% seen once. The V gene is TRBV9, the J gene TRBJ1-3; D might be TRBD1 (5 bases). Sequencing used PBMCs, obtained before nivolumab (anti-PD-1) treatment. The receptor comes from a person between 35 and 79 years old with oral cavity squamous cell carcinoma. The CDR3 DNA reads as TGTGCCAGCAGCGTCGGACAACTTGGAAACACCATATATTTT. Translating it yields CASSVGQLGNTIYF.